This TCR beta chain originates from a study of T cell clusters in autoimmune cytopenias. Study at large: TRB sequencing had a median 51,575 reads and 2,350 distinct clonotypes per sample.

TRB amplification used 250 ng of peripheral blood genomic DNA. Findings and caveats of the study: TRB repertoire shifts in secondary cytopenia and chronic lymphocytic leukemia mostly reflected lymphoma, not autoimmunity. No experiment has yet validated the function of the T cell clusters defined in silico. Primary autoimmune cytopenia patients seemingly lacked the physiological T cell clusters found in healthy donors.

TRB was amplified by touch-down multiplex PCR, primer pools A and B combined. From its re-call of the multiplex PCR reads, TCRdb lists each CDR3 protein once, without DNA. The sample's table shows several thousand distinct CDR3 sequences. The CDR3 extends over 16 amino acids. The germline gives CDR1 GTSNPN, CDR2 SVGIG (reference sequence). Details on this clonotype: As yet, its antigen is unknown.

The receptor was isolated from a human donor with an autoimmune cytopenia or autoimmune hepatitis (not recorded which). V usage is TRBV30 and J usage is TRBJ1-5; the TRBD1 assignment by TCRdb is unverifiable without DNA. The sequenced sample was peripheral blood. CDR3 amino acids: CAWSATVIGSNQPQHF.